These 26 T cell receptor beta chains share one sample of origin, sequenced in a study of response to subunit inactivated influenza vaccine. TCRdb redid the calling of the RT-PCR reads with MiXCR, one entry per CDR3 protein. The profile shows under 850,000 distinct CDR3 sequences, around 20% of them singletons. The input for sequencing was PBMCs from blood, taken more than 4 days after vaccination. The receptors originated from a man aged 50 to 60 who received an inactivated influenza vaccine.

This clonotype was counted at least ten times. The chain is built from TRBV12-3 or TRBV12-4 and TRBJ2-3, with 7 bases that match TRBD1. The CDR3 runs 16 residues. J was trimmed by 8 bases and V by 3 bases; bases with no gene match: 14. The CDR3 nucleotides are TGTGCCAGCAGTTTTAGAGAGACAGGGTATTTGGCTACGCAGTATTTT. This codes for CASSFRETGYLATQYF.

The chain joins TRBV20-1 to TRBJ1-5, with TRBD1 identical over 7 bases. The CDR3 sequence is 14 residues long. The germline CDR1 and CDR2 sequences are DFQATT and SNEGSKA (reference sequence). The trim removed 0 bases at V and 7 bases at J, leaving 6 bases unmatched. The CDR3 DNA reads TGCAGTGCTAGAGAGGGCAGGGGGGGACAGCCCCAGCATTTT. This encodes CSAREGRGGQPQHF.

This clonotype occurred a few times. The chain employs TRBV25-1 and TRBJ2-7; 7 bases are shared with TRBD1. The length of the CDR3 is 13 residues. The V and J ends lost 4 bases and 5 bases, in that order; junction bases with no gene match: 5. In germline, CDR1 is MGHDK, CDR2 SYGVNS. CDR3: CASSGLGTDEQYF. CDR3 DNA: TGTGCCAGCAGTGGATTAGGGACAGACGAGCAGTACTTC.

Ten or more counts support this clonotype. V and J are TRBV6-1 and TRBJ1-1; D gene unclear. V was shortened by 6 bases and J by 1 base, with 12 bases between the two germline ends. Germline CDR1 reads MNHNS; CDR2 reads SASEGT. The CDR3 length is 14 residues. DNA of the CDR3: TGTGCCAGCAGCTCGAAAGGGAAGAACACTGAAGCTTTCTTT. The encoded protein is CASSSKGKNTEAFF.

This clonotype was seen only a few times. The J gene is TRBJ2-3, the V gene TRBV20-1; 8 bases line up with TRBD2. The CDR3 is made up of 17 amino acids. With 0 bases clipped from V and 1 base from J, the junction kept 9 bases outside the gene matches. The germline gives CDR1 DFQATT, CDR2 SNEGSKA (reference sequence). CDR3 DNA: TGCAGTGCTAGAGATATGCTAGCGGGCGTCGGCACAGATACGCAGTATTTT. It translates to CSARDMLAGVGTDTQYF.

This clonotype was found a few times. The rearrangement links TRBV6-2 or TRBV6-3 to TRBJ2-6; possible D gene TRBD1, 6 bases. This CDR3 has 20 amino acids. Trimming removed 0 bases at V and 0 bases at J, with 18 bases between. Germline assignment: CDR1 MNHEY and CDR2 SVGEGT. The CDR3 region is CASSYSRLTGIISGANVLTF. The CDR3 DNA reads TGTGCCAGCAGTTACTCGAGGTTGACAGGTATCATCTCTGGGGCCAACGTCCTGACTTTC.

A few counts support this clonotype. V is TRBV20-1 and J is TRBJ1-6, with D possibly being TRBD1 (5 bases). The CDR3 is made up of 16 amino acids. CDR1 is DFQATT and CDR2 is SNEGSKA in the germline V gene (reference sequence). V was trimmed by 0 bases and J by 10 bases, leaving 19 bases between them. The DNA of the CDR3 is TGCAGTGCTAGAGATGGGCACGGAGGGGTGAAATCACCCCTCCACTTT. As protein: CSARDGHGGVKSPLHF.

This sequence joins TRBV5-5 and TRBJ2-7; D is uncertain. The CDR3 loop spans 15 amino acids. Trimming pared 4 bases from V and 1 base from J, leaving 15 bases between. CDR1 and CDR2 (germline): SGHKS, YYEKEE (reference sequence). This CDR3 reads CASSLERLGSYEQYF. CDR3 nucleotides: TGTGCCAGCAGCCTTGAGAGGTTGGGATCCTACGAGCAGTACTTC.

This clonotype has just a few counts. The chain carries TRBV7-6 and TRBJ1-2; D ambiguous. Germline assignment: CDR1 SGHVS and CDR2 FNYEAQ. The V and J ends lost 5 bases and 8 bases respectively, with 15 bases between them. This CDR3 contains 13 residues. This CDR3 is CASSGSGGLGYTF. CDR3 sequence (DNA): TGTGCCAGCAGCGGTAGCGGTGGGCTGGGCTACACCTTC.

V is TRBV29-1 and J is TRBJ2-5; maybe TRBD1 (6 bases). Trimming stripped 6 bases from V and 5 bases from J, with 13 bases between. The V gene's germline CDR1 is SQVTM and CDR2 ANQGSEA. The CDR3 is 12 residues long. CDR3 DNA sequence: TGCAGCGTCGCGTGGGGGCCTGAGACCCAGTACTTC. Translating it yields CSVAWGPETQYF. The whole variable domain, filled in from reference TRBV29-1 and TRBJ2-5, reads SAVISQKPSRDICQRGTSLTIQCQVDSQVTMMFWYRQQPGQSLTLIATANQGSEATYESGFVIDKFPISRPNLTFSTLTVSNMSPEDSSIYLCSVAWGPETQYFGPGTRLLVL.

This clonotype showed up just a few times. The chain joins TRBV4-2 to TRBJ1-1; 10 nucleotides align to TRBD1. V lost 2 bases to trimming and J lost 4 bases; unmatched junction nucleotides: 4. This CDR3 has 15 amino acids. Germline CDR1 is LGHNA and CDR2 is YNFKEQ. The DNA for the CDR3 is TGTGCCAGCAGCCAAAGACAGGGGGCGATCACTGAAGCTTTCTTT. It encodes CASSQRQGAITEAFF.

The chain joins TRBV15 to TRBJ2-3; a possible D gene is TRBD2 (5 bases). Germline CDR1 is LNHNV and CDR2 is YYDKDF (reference sequence). The CDR3 consists of 13 residues. Trimming removed 5 bases from V and 5 bases from J, with 11 bases in between. Written as DNA, the CDR3 is TGTGCCACCAGCGGGAGTTCAAAAGATACGCAGTATTTT. Amino acids: CATSGSSKDTQYF.

About this clonotype itself: An end of the junction differs from the germline gene, which may be a read error. This chain links TRBV7-8 with TRBJ2-1, with 11 bases lining up with TRBD2. This CDR3 contains 15 residues. Germline CDR1 reads SGHVS; CDR2 reads FQNEAQ. This chain's CDR3 is CASTLGTSGYNEQFF. The CDR3 DNA is TGTGCCAGCACCTTAGGGACTAGCGGTTACAATGAGCAGTTCTTC.

This clonotype came up a few times. The V gene is TRBV20-1, the J gene TRBJ2-1; 13 bases align to TRBD2. Trimming at V came to 6 bases and at J to 0 bases, leaving 8 bases not matched to a gene. This CDR3 comprises 17 residues. Germline V gives CDR1 DFQATT, CDR2 SNEGSKA (reference sequence). CDR3 sequence reads: CSAATSGRLSSYNEQFF. The DNA for the CDR3 is TGCAGTGCCGCGACTAGCGGGAGGTTAAGCTCCTACAATGAGCAGTTCTTC.

This chain links TRBV20-1 with TRBJ2-3; D is unresolved. The CDR3 consists of 14 residues. V lost 0 bases, J lost 2 bases, and 9 bases lay in between. Germline loops: CDR1 DFQATT, CDR2 SNEGSKA (reference sequence). The CDR3 nucleotides are TGCAGTGCTAGAGAACGGCAGAACACAGATACGCAGTATTTT. This encodes CSARERQNTDTQYF.

Ten or more counts support this clonotype. In DNA form, the CDR3 reads TGTGCCAGCAGCCGAGCAGGGGGCTCCTACAATGAGCAGTTCTTC. Its protein product is CASSRAGGSYNEQFF. This chain connects TRBV28 to TRBJ2-1; 7 positions agree with TRBD1. Trimming at V came to 6 bases and at J to 0 bases, leaving 5 bases not matched to a gene. Germline V CDR1 and CDR2: MDHEN, SYDVKM. The length of the CDR3 is 15 residues.

This clonotype was seen many times. The rearrangement links TRBV5-5 to TRBJ1-5; TRBD1 aligns across 7 bases. CDR1 is SGHKS, CDR2 YYEKEE, per germline (reference sequence). The CDR3 is 14 amino acids. Unmatched junction bases numbered 9, after V lost 3 bases and J lost 9 bases. The CDR3, as DNA: TGTGCCAGCAGCTCGGGGACAGCCGGGTTGCCCCAGCATTTT. The encoded protein is CASSSGTAGLPQHF.

The table lists this clonotype with a few counts. The V call is TRBV10-1, the J call TRBJ2-3; unclear D gene. Germline V gene data show CDR1 as WNHNN and CDR2 as SYGVQD (reference sequence). The CDR3 runs 14 residues. The V and J ends lost 3 bases and 6 bases respectively, with 13 bases between them. The CDR3 reads CASSDLSSADTQYF. The DNA of the CDR3 is TGCGCCAGCAGTGACCTCAGCTCTGCTGATACGCAGTATTTT.

This rearrangement joins TRBV6-2 or TRBV6-3 to TRBJ2-7; D is ambiguous. The germline V and J ends were trimmed by 5 bases and 3 bases, with 11 bases remaining between them. CDR1 is MNHEY and CDR2 is SVGEGT in the germline V gene. The CDR3 has 13 residues. The CDR3 spells CASSTALVYEQYF. CDR3 DNA sequence: TGTGCCAGCAGTACCGCATTGGTCTACGAGCAGTACTTC.

Written as DNA, the CDR3 is TGCGCCAGCAGCCAACATAACAGGGTTGGGGCCAACGTCCTGACTTTC. Its translation is CASSQHNRVGANVLTF. This rearrangement joins TRBV4-3 to TRBJ2-6, with a tentative D call TRBD1 (6 bases). Germline values: CDR1 LGHNA, CDR2 YSLEER. Trimming removed 2 bases from V and 3 bases from J, with 11 bases in between. This CDR3 contains 16 residues.

J is TRBJ2-7 and V is TRBV4-2; 12 bases are a match to TRBD1. J lost 7 bases, V lost 3 bases, and 4 bases had no gene match. The CDR3 spans 14 residues. The V gene's germline CDR1 is LGHNA and CDR2 YNFKEQ. The CDR3 sequence is CASSQGQGAVEQYF. Here the CDR3 DNA reads TGTGCCAGCAGCCAGGGACAGGGGGCGGTTGAGCAGTACTTC.

In its sample, this clonotype was seen a few times. This rearrangement joins TRBV10-3 to TRBJ2-5; a possible D gene is TRBD1 (5 bases). Trimming cost V 4 bases and J 5 bases, with 14 bases left between them. The CDR3 totals 14 residues. Germline V gives CDR1 ENHRY, CDR2 SYGVKD. The CDR3 DNA reads as TGTGCCATCAGTGGGACACCTACGACGGAGACCCAGTACTTC. Encoded protein: CAISGTPTTETQYF.

The chain uses TRBV28 and TRBJ2-7; D possibly corresponds to TRBD1 (5 bases). The V gene's germline CDR1 is MDHEN and CDR2 SYDVKM. V lost 3 bases and J 3 bases, leaving 12 bases between the germline ends. CDR3 size: 14 residues. This CDR3 reads CASSFQGINYEQYF. Written as DNA, the CDR3 is TGTGCCAGCAGTTTTCAGGGAATTAACTACGAGCAGTACTTC.

The chain employs TRBV29-1 and TRBJ2-7, with TRBD2 matching 13 bases. The CDR3 is 18 amino acids. V trimming: 4 bases; J trimming: 0 bases; junction bases outside the gene matches: 12. Germline loops: CDR1 SQVTM, CDR2 ANQGSEA. The CDR3 loop reads CSVGLRLAGGPSSYEQYF. The CDR3 DNA is TGCAGCGTTGGGTTAAGACTAGCGGGAGGCCCAAGCTCCTACGAGCAGTACTTC.

Only a few counts were recorded for this clonotype. The rearrangement joins TRBV11-2 to TRBJ2-3; D is perhaps TRBD2 (5 bases). With 1 base removed from V and 4 bases from J, the gap between germline ends came to 12 bases. CDR3 size: 15 residues. Germline CDR1 and CDR2: SGHAT and FQNNGV. CDR3 loop: CASSLAGSRADTQYF. For the CDR3, the DNA is TGTGCCAGCAGCTTAGCGGGGTCTCGGGCAGATACGCAGTATTTT. Combining the CDR3 with reference TRBV11-2 and TRBJ2-3 gives the whole variable domain EAGVAQSPRYKIIEKRQSVAFWCNPISGHATLYWYQQILGQGPKLLIQFQNNGVVDDSQLPKDRFSAERLKGVDSTLKIQPAKLEDSAVYLCASSLAGSRADTQYFGPGTRLTVL.

A few counts support this clonotype. The chain couples TRBV14 to TRBJ2-7; a possible D gene is TRBD1 (6 bases). From germline, CDR1 is SGHDN and CDR2 FVKESK. Trimming took off 5 bases at V and 2 bases at J, with 10 bases between the two ends. This CDR3 has 13 amino acids. CDR3 DNA: TGTGCCAGCAGCAAAACAGGGACCTACGAGCAGTACTTC. Translated, it gives CASSKTGTYEQYF. Supplemented by reference TRBV14 and TRBJ2-7, the full variable domain reads EAGVTQFPSHSVIEKGQTVTLRCDPISGHDNLYWYRRVMGKEIKFLLHFVKESKQDESGMPNNRFLAERTGGTYSTLKVQPAELEDSGVYFCASSKTGTYEQYFGPGTRLTVT.